The sequence of this T cell receptor (beta chain) was determined in a study of T cells after yellow fever vaccination. Study results and caveats: A weaker secondary response peaked on day 5, the primary on day 15.

This clonotype was found many times. No antigen is known for it. MiXCR, applied by TCRdb to the 5' RACE reads, yields one record per CDR3 protein. Among about 220,000 distinct CDR3 sequences listed, about 3% were seen once. Germline values: CDR1 SGHKS, CDR2 YYEKEE (reference sequence). V was cut by 1 base and J by 5 bases, with 15 bases left in between. The CDR3 length is 15 residues. The chain combines TRBV5-5 with TRBJ1-1; D unclear. Sequenced here: CD4+ T cells sorted from PBMCs, sampled 10 days after the yellow fever booster vaccination. This receptor was taken from a man aged 18 to 30 who received the YFV17D yellow fever vaccine. CDR3 DNA sequence: TGTGCCAGCAGCTTGCACGGGAGTCTTACTACTGAAGCTTTCTTT. The encoded protein is CASSLHGSLTTEAFF.